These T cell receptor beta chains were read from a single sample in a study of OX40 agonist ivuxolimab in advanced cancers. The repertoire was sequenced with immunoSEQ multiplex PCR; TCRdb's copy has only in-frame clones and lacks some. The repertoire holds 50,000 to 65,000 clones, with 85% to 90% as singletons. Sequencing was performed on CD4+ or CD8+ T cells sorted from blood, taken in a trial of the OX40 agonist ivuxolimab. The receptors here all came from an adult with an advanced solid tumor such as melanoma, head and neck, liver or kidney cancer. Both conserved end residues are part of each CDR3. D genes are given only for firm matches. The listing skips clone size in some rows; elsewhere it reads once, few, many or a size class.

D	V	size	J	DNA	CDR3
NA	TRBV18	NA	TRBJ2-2	TGTGCCAGCTCACCCCAGAGGGCCGGGGAGCTGTTTTTT	CASSPQRAGELFF
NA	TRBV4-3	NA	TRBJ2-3	TGCGCCAGCAGCCAAGATAGGGGGAGCGGGCTAGGCCCAGATACGCAGTATTTT	CASSQDRGSGLGPDTQYF
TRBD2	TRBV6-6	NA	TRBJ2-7	TGTGCCAGCAGTGTAGCGGGAGGAAACTACGAGCAGTACTTC	CASSVAGGNYEQYF
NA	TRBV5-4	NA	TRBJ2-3	TGTGCCAGCAGCTTGGAGGCACCCACAGATACGCAGTATTTT	CASSLEAPTDTQYF
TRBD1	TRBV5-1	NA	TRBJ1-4	TGCGCCAGCAGCTTACAGGGGGCTGAAAAACTGTTTTTT	CASSLQGAEKLFF
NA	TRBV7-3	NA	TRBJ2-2	TGTGCCAGCAGCCGCGGGAACACCGGGGAGCTGTTTTTT	CASSRGNTGELFF
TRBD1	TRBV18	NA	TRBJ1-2	TGTGCCAGCTCACCCCGACAGGGGGCTTCTCATGGCTACACCTTC	CASSPRQGASHGYTF
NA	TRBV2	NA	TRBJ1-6	TGTGCCAGCAGTCGGACAGATAATTCACCCCTCCACTTT	CASSRTDNSPLHF
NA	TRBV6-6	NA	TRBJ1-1	TGTGCCAGCAACGAGCAGACCACTGAAGCTTTCTTT	CASNEQTTEAFF
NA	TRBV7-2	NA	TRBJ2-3	TGTGCCAGCAGCCCGAGCACAGATACGCAGTATTTT	CASSPSTDTQYF
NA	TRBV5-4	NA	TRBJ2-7	TGTGCCAGCAGCCCACCGGGACAATCCTACGAGCAGTACTTC	CASSPPGQSYEQYF
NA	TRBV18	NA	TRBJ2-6	TGTGCCAGCTCACCTAAGAATAATAGGGGGTCTGGGGCCAACGTCCTGACTTTC	CASSPKNNRGSGANVLTF
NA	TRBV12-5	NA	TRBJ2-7	TGTGCTAGTGGTCAAACTATACCGGCTCGGAACGAGCAGTACTTC	CASGQTIPARNEQYF
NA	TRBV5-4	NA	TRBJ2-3	TGTGCCAGCAGCTTCGGGGGGCCCACCCCAGATACGCAGTATTTT	CASSFGGPTPDTQYF
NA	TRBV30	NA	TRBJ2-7	TGTGCCTGGAGCCCGGACTGGAGCTCCTACGAGCAGTACTTC	CAWSPDWSSYEQYF
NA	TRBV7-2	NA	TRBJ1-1	TGTGCCAGCAGCCTGGGGATGAACACTGAAGCTTTCTTT	CASSLGMNTEAFF
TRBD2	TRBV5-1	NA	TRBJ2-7	TGCGCCAGCAGCTTGGTAGCGGGAGGCCCGGAGGGCTACGAGCAGTACTTC	CASSLVAGGPEGYEQYF
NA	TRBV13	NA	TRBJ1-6	TGTGCCAGCCAGGGAGGAAATTCACCCCTCCACTTT	CASQGGNSPLHF
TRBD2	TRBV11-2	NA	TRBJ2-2	TGTGCCAGCAGCTCAGCTAGCGGGGTAAACACCGGGGAGCTGTTTTTT	CASSSASGVNTGELFF
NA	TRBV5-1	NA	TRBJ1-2	TGCGCCAGCAGCTTGGCCGTAACGGGGTATGGCTACACCTTC	CASSLAVTGYGYTF
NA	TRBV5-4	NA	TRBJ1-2	TGTGCCAGCAGGGGCGCAGGGGCCAACTATGGCTACACCTTC	CASRGAGANYGYTF
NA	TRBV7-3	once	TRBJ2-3	TGTGCCAGCAGCTCCCTCATCGGGACAGATACGCAGTATTTT	CASSSLIGTDTQYF